This entry lists 19 T cell receptor beta chains sequenced from one sample in a study of a mutant IDH1 vaccine in newly diagnosed glioma. Time point specified: baseline, week 1 (first vaccination visit). Described treatment: pre-vaccination baseline after standard-of-care therapy. Assay used: immunoSEQ multiplex PCR; TCRdb lists only in-frame clones, some missing. This sample carries just under 95,000 clones, about 80% of them seen once, and the ten largest clones take approximately 7.4%. The sequencing used PBMCs, collected from a glioma patient treated with radiotherapy, temozolomide or both. Every receptor here comes from a woman between 45 and 65 years old with glioma.

The chain recombines TRBV11-2 with TRBJ2-7; 8 bases line up with TRBD1. The germline gives CDR1 SGHAT, CDR2 FQNNGV. With 0 bases clipped from V and 6 bases from J, the junction kept 4 bases outside the gene matches. This CDR3 has 14 residues. CDR3 in DNA: TGTGCCAGCAGCTTAGATGACAGGGGAGGCGAGCAGTACTTC. This encodes CASSLDDRGGEQYF.

The chain employs TRBV6-6 and TRBJ2-4; D unresolved. V was clipped by 6 bases and J by 0 bases, with 6 bases between them. Germline V gives CDR1 MNHNY, CDR2 SVGAGI (reference sequence). The CDR3 runs to 13 residues. DNA for the CDR3: TGTGCCAGCAGGGAGTTAGCCAAAAACATTCAGTACTTC. Translating gives CASRELAKNIQYF.

The rearrangement uses TRBV25-1 and TRBJ1-5; D is perhaps TRBD1 (5 bases). CDR3 size: 15 residues. The germline CDR1 and CDR2 sequences are MGHDK and SYGVNS. Trimming stripped 7 bases from V and 5 bases from J, with 18 bases between. DNA of the CDR3: TGTGCCAGCACCAACCCCAGGGTTGGGGATCAGCCCCAGCATTTT. It yields the protein CASTNPRVGDQPQHF.

This clone was observed once. The rearrangement links TRBV6-1 to TRBJ2-1; 7 positions match TRBD1. CDR1 and CDR2 (germline): MNHNS, SASEGT. The junction had 6 bases not matched to a gene; V was cut back by 4 bases and J by 3 bases. CDR3 length: 15 residues. CDR3 sequence: CASSGKGQRYNEQFF. The DNA for the CDR3 is TGTGCCAGCAGTGGTAAGGGACAGCGCTACAATGAGCAGTTCTTC.

The J gene is TRBJ2-6, the V gene TRBV15; D unresolved. Between the trimmed V and J ends, which lost 0 bases and 2 bases, there was a span of 8 bases. The CDR3 is made up of 16 amino acids. The germline V gene has CDR1 LNHNV and CDR2 YYDKDF (reference sequence). This CDR3 is CATSRDGLAGANVLTF. CDR3 nucleotides: TGTGCCACCAGCAGAGATGGGTTGGCTGGGGCCAACGTCCTGACTTTC.

The chain joins TRBV2 to TRBJ1-2; D is perhaps TRBD1 (6 bases). Germline assignment: CDR1 SNHLY and CDR2 FYNNEI. The CDR3 totals 13 residues. V was trimmed by 5 bases and J by 7 bases, leaving 14 bases between them. The CDR3, as DNA: TGTGCCAGCAGTCGACAGGAGGGGGGTGGCTACACCTTC. Protein product: CASSRQEGGGYTF.

V is TRBV5-1 and J is TRBJ1-5; D not certain. The V gene's germline CDR1 is SGHRS and CDR2 YFSETQ. Between the trimmed V and J ends, which lost 4 bases and 1 base, there was a span of 9 bases. There are 14 residues in the CDR3. CDR3 nucleotide sequence: TGCGCCAGCAGCGTTGGAGAGAGCAATCAGCCCCAGCATTTT. Residues: CASSVGESNQPQHF.

The chain uses TRBV7-9 and TRBJ2-7, with D perhaps assigned TRBD1 or TRBD2 (6 bases each). V shed 1 base and J shed 5 bases, with 15 bases lying between them. CDR1 and CDR2 from the germline V gene are SEHNR and FQNEAQ (reference sequence). CDR3 size: 15 residues. The CDR3 region is CASSLGPRGVDEQYF. As DNA, the CDR3 is TGTGCCAGCAGCTTAGGTCCAAGGGGGGTCGACGAGCAGTACTTC.

The chain carries TRBV6-1 and TRBJ1-2; a possible D gene is TRBD1 (5 bases). Trimming took 0 bases from V and 2 from J, leaving 7 bases between them. Germline-derived CDR1 and CDR2 are MNHNS and SASEGT. This CDR3 has 14 residues. The CDR3 bases are TGTGCCAGCAGTGAAGCGGGGGGAAACTATGGCTACACCTTC. It is translated as CASSEAGGNYGYTF.

The J gene is TRBJ1-5, the V gene TRBV6-1; 11 bases align to TRBD1. Germline CDR1 and CDR2: MNHNS and SASEGT. Trimming cost V 3 bases and J 6 bases; bases outside gene matches: 4. This CDR3 is built from 15 residues. CDR3 nucleotides: TGTGCCAGCAGTGAGGGACAGGGGGGTAGTCAGCCCCAGCATTTT. Its translation is CASSEGQGGSQPQHF.

The gene calls are TRBV5-4 and TRBJ1-1; 8 bases align to TRBD1. After removal of 3 bases from V and 8 bases from J, the junction contained 3 bases not matched to a gene. The CDR3 extends over 12 amino acids. The V gene's germline CDR1 is SGHNT and CDR2 YYREEE (reference sequence). The CDR3 region has the DNA TGTGCCAGCAGCTCCCGGACAGGGGAAGCTTTCTTT. Amino acid sequence: CASSSRTGEAFF.

The CDR3 DNA reads TGTGCCAGCAGCATCTCACAGGGCGCAGAGAGCTATGGCTACACCTTC. Translating it yields CASSISQGAESYGYTF. This rearrangement joins TRBV6-6 to TRBJ1-2; D might be TRBD1 (6 bases). V was cut by 6 bases and J by 4 bases, with 21 bases left in between. The germline gives CDR1 MNHNY, CDR2 SVGAGI (reference sequence). This CDR3 has 16 amino acids.

V usage is TRBV6-1 and J usage is TRBJ1-1, with D unclear. Between the trimmed V and J ends, which lost 7 bases and 5 bases, there was a span of 11 bases. Germline CDR1 is MNHNS and CDR2 is SASEGT. The CDR3 is 12 amino acids. CDR3: CASIMGRTEAFF. The CDR3 DNA follows: TGTGCCAGCATTATGGGTCGGACTGAAGCTTTCTTT.

The rearrangement links TRBV9 to TRBJ2-7; D not resolved. Germline CDR1 reads SGDLS; CDR2 reads YYNGEE. This CDR3 region has 14 residues. Trimming took 0 bases from V and 3 from J, leaving 10 bases between them. In DNA form, the CDR3 reads TGTGCCAGCAGCGTAGCGGCAGACCTCTACGAGCAGTACTTC. Translated: CASSVAADLYEQYF.

The chain couples TRBV29-1 to TRBJ1-2, with 8 bases identical to TRBD1. Germline CDR1 is SQVTM and CDR2 is ANQGSEA. The CDR3 length is 13 residues. Losses at the gene ends were 5 bases for V and 2 bases for J; bases not matched to a gene: 4. For the CDR3, the DNA is TGCAGCGTTCGGACAGGGAGGAACTATGGCTACACCTTC. Translating it yields CSVRTGRNYGYTF.

V gene TRBV9 combines with J gene TRBJ2-3, with D unresolved. The V end lost 0 bases, the J end lost 7 bases, and 3 bases lay between the germline ends. The CDR3 is 11 amino acids. Germline CDR1 and CDR2: SGDLS and YYNGEE. Written as DNA, the CDR3 is TGTGCCAGCAGCGTAGACCATACGCAGTATTTT. This encodes CASSVDHTQYF.

The gene calls are TRBV5-4 and TRBJ2-3; 8 nucleotides agree with TRBD2. V trimming: 6 bases; J trimming: 4 bases; junction bases outside the gene matches: 13. Germline assignment: CDR1 SGHNT and CDR2 YYREEE (reference sequence). CDR3 length: 16 amino acids. CDR3 nucleotides: TGTGCCAGCACTACCGGGGGGGAGCGGGATCCAGATACGCAGTATTTT. It codes for CASTTGGERDPDTQYF.

CDR3 protein: CASPPGQTSSYEQYF. The CDR3 coding sequence is TGTGCCAGCCCCCCAGGACAGACGAGCTCCTACGAGCAGTACTTC. The chain recombines TRBV21-1 with TRBJ2-7; the table's TRBD1 call for D was not verified on the DNA. TRBV21-1 represents a pseudogene. This CDR3 contains 15 residues.

This clone is a singleton in its sample. The chain joins TRBV19 to TRBJ1-2, with D perhaps TRBD1 (6 bases). Germline V gives CDR1 LNHDA, CDR2 SQIVND (reference sequence). The CDR3 consists of 12 residues. Trimming removed 6 bases at V and 5 bases at J, with 10 bases between. CDR3 nucleotide sequence: TGTGCCAGTAGCTTACAGGGATATGGCTACACCTTC. It is translated as CASSLQGYGYTF.